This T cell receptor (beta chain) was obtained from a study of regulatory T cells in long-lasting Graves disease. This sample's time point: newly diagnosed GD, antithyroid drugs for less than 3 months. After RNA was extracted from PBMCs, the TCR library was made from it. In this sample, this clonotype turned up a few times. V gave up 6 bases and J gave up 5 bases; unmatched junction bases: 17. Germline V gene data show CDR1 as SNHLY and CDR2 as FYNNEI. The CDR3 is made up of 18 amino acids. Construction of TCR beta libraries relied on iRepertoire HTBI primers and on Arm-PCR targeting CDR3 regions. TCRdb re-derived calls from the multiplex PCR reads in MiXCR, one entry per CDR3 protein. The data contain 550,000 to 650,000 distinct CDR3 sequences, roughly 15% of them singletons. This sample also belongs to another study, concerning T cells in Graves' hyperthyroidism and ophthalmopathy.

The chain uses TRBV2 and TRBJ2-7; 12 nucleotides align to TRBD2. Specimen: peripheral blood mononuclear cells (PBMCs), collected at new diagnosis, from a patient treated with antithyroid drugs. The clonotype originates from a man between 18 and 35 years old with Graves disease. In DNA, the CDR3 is TGTGCCAGCAGCACGGGCCCTGGACTAGCGGGATTAGGCGACGAGCAGTACTTC. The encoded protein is CASSTGPGLAGLGDEQYF.